This entry lists 32 T cell receptor beta chains sequenced from one sample in a study of blood T cell repertoires in COVID-19 (dated by TCRdb to the early 2020s). The library was built by means of the immunoSEQ multiplex PCR assay. Sourced from immuneACCESS, this table was stored by TCRdb with only in-frame sequences that have V and J called. A share of the clones is absent; for the studies checked, an unresolved V gene accounts for under half, and the remainder has no known explanation. A total of 45,000 or so clones appear in this sample, over 70% of them only once. Clones ranked in the top ten supply about 20% of the sample. The sample taken for sequencing was peripheral blood. These receptors came from a man in his 70s with acute or convalescent COVID-19.

The chain links TRBV5-6 to TRBJ1-3; D ambiguous. The germline V gene has CDR1 SGHDT and CDR2 YYEEEE. The CDR3 extends over 18 amino acids. Between the trimmed V and J ends, which lost 0 bases and 0 bases, there was a span of 16 bases. CDR3 sequence: CASSLAGTAFTSGNTIYF. CDR3 in DNA: TGTGCCAGCAGCTTGGCTGGCACCGCATTTACCTCTGGAAACACCATATATTTT.

The V call is TRBV19, the J call TRBJ1-1; D might be TRBD1 (6 bases). Germline V CDR1 and CDR2: LNHDA, SQIVND (reference sequence). V was trimmed by 6 bases and J by 11 bases, leaving 13 bases between them. The CDR3 has 11 residues. CDR3 sequence: CASSWGLLAFF. CDR3 in DNA: TGTGCCAGTAGCTGGGGGCTGTTGGCTTTCTTT.

This clone was seen more than once but under ten times. J is TRBJ1-2 and V is TRBV6-5, with 9 bases lining up with TRBD1. Germline CDR1 is MNHEY and CDR2 is SVGAGI. The CDR3 is made up of 14 amino acids. J lost 8 bases, V lost 6 bases, and 10 bases had no gene match. CDR3 in DNA: TGTGCCAGCAGGAACGACAGGGGGAGAAAGGGCTACACCTTC. This gives the protein CASRNDRGRKGYTF.

In this sample, this clone is medium-sized. The J gene is TRBJ1-1, the V gene TRBV10-3; 10 nucleotides match TRBD1. J was trimmed by 5 bases and V by 8 bases; bases with no gene match: 8. In germline, CDR1 is ENHRY, CDR2 SYGVKD. This CDR3 spans 14 amino acids. Here the CDR3 reads CAIRSRQGATEAFF. The CDR3 nucleotides read TGTGCCATCCGTTCAAGACAGGGGGCTACTGAAGCTTTCTTT.

The rearrangement joins TRBV19 to TRBJ1-4; D is possibly TRBD1 (6 bases). The germline CDR1 and CDR2 sequences are LNHDA and SQIVND (reference sequence). This CDR3 comprises 16 residues. The germline V and J ends were trimmed by 4 bases and 8 bases, with 20 bases remaining between them. The CDR3 region is CASSTIQGRGREKLFF. For the CDR3, the DNA is TGTGCCAGTAGTACGATACAGGGAAGGGGGAGAGAAAAACTGTTTTTT.

This chain links TRBV7-2 with TRBJ2-4, with D perhaps matching TRBD2 (7 bases). This CDR3 spans 16 amino acids. V was pared by 7 bases and J by 7 bases, with 23 bases between. Germline values: CDR1 SGHTA, CDR2 FQGNSA. The CDR3 region has the DNA TGTGCCAGCATCTCTACTACGGGGGGCGGGATGAACATTCAGTACTTC. Its protein is CASISTTGGGMNIQYF. The variable domain in full, completed from reference TRBV7-2 and TRBJ2-4, reads GAGVSQSPSNKVTEKGKDVELRCDPISGHTALYWYRQSLGQGLEFLIYFQGNSAPDKSGLPSDRFSAERTGGSVSTLTIQRTQQEDSAVYLCASISTTGGGMNIQYFGAGTRLSVL.

This sequence joins TRBV30 and TRBJ1-6; possible D gene TRBD1, 5 bases. Germline V gene sequence: CDR1 GTSNPN, CDR2 SVGIG (reference sequence). V lost 5 bases and J lost 9, with 14 bases in between. This CDR3 has 13 residues. Here the CDR3 reads CAWGTDGGSPLHF. CDR3 in DNA: TGTGCCTGGGGGACTGACGGGGGTTCACCCCTCCACTTT.

The rearrangement joins TRBV20-1 to TRBJ1-1; D gene uncertain. V gave up 0 bases and J gave up 3 bases, with 2 bases separating them. Looked up from germline, CDR1 is DFQATT and CDR2 is SNEGSKA (reference sequence). This CDR3 contains 11 residues. The chain's CDR3 is CSARDYTEAFF. CDR3 nucleotides: TGCAGTGCTAGAGACTACACTGAAGCTTTCTTT.

CDR3 sequence (DNA): TGTGCCAGCAGTCTCCAGGGGTATGAAGCTTTCTTT. The encoded protein is CASSLQGYEAFF. J is TRBJ1-1 and V is TRBV6-5; TRBD1 might be the D (6 bases). Germline CDR1 reads MNHEY; CDR2 reads SVGAGI. CDR3 length: 12 residues. Trimming removed 5 bases from V and 7 bases from J, with 11 bases in between.

V and J are TRBV5-1 and TRBJ2-7; a weak D match, TRBD1 (5 bases). The ends were cut back, 0 bases at V and 4 bases at J, with 14 bases in the middle. Per the germline V gene, CDR1 is SGHRS and CDR2 is YFSETQ. CDR3 length: 15 residues. The CDR3 region is CASSLETGSLYEQYF. The DNA for the CDR3 is TGCGCCAGCAGCTTGGAAACAGGTTCGTTATACGAGCAGTACTTC.

J is TRBJ1-2 and V is TRBV9; 7 bases align to TRBD1. Germline loops: CDR1 SGDLS, CDR2 YYNGEE. Unmatched junction bases numbered 10, after V lost 4 bases and J lost 7 bases. The CDR3 is 14 residues long. The DNA for the CDR3 is TGTGCCAGCAGCTCCGCCCGACAGGGAGGTGGCTACACCTTC. It yields the protein CASSSARQGGGYTF.

The rearrangement uses TRBV27 and TRBJ2-4, with a possible D match to TRBD1 (6 bases). Germline-derived CDR1 and CDR2 are MNHEY and SMNVEV (reference sequence). Trimming shortened V by 5 bases and J by 1 base, and 12 bases separated the two germline ends. This CDR3 region has 15 residues. The CDR3 loop is CASSRFTGAKNIQYF. The CDR3 DNA follows: TGTGCCAGCAGTCGCTTCACAGGGGCCAAAAACATTCAGTACTTC.

The chain joins TRBV7-8 to TRBJ1-2, with 7 nucleotides matching TRBD1. The CDR3 extends over 14 amino acids. V lost 0 bases, J lost 7 bases, and 5 bases stayed unmatched. CDR1 and CDR2 (germline): SGHVS, FQNEAQ. CDR3 in DNA: TGTGCCAGCAGCTTAGCAGGGGGCTATGGTGGCTACACCTTC. As protein: CASSLAGGYGGYTF.

The V gene is TRBV4-2, the J gene TRBJ1-1, with no clear D. CDR3 size: 15 residues. V gave up 4 bases and J gave up 1 base, with 13 bases separating them. Germline V gene lookup returns CDR1 LGHNA and CDR2 YNFKEQ. The CDR3 spells CASSPRSPTNTEAFF. The DNA of the CDR3 is TGTGCCAGCAGCCCCAGGTCCCCTACGAACACTGAAGCTTTCTTT.

This clone appeared a single time. The chain is built from TRBV6-5 and TRBJ1-1; maybe TRBD1 (5 bases). V shed 0 bases and J shed 4 bases, with 15 bases lying between them. There are 16 residues in the CDR3. Germline V gives CDR1 MNHEY, CDR2 SVGAGI. The CDR3 region is CASSYSGGAGFTEAFF. CDR3 in DNA: TGTGCCAGCAGTTACTCGGGGGGAGCCGGATTCACTGAAGCTTTCTTT.

CDR3 coding DNA: TGCGCCAGCAGCTGGGGACAGGTGAACACCGGGGAGCTGTTTTTT. It specifies CASSWGQVNTGELFF. This chain joins TRBV5-1 and TRBJ2-2, with TRBD1 matching 8 bases. Germline CDR1 reads SGHRS; CDR2 reads YFSETQ. The length of the CDR3 is 15 residues. With 3 bases clipped from V and 1 base from J, the junction kept 2 bases outside the gene matches. Full variable domain (remainder filled in from reference TRBV5-1 and TRBJ2-2): KAGVTQTPRYLIKTRGQQVTLSCSPISGHRSVSWYQQTPGQGLQFLFEYFSETQRNKGNFPGRFSGRQFSNSRSEMNVSTLELGDSALYLCASSWGQVNTGELFFGEGSRLTVL.

The rearrangement joins TRBV9 to TRBJ1-4; D gene unclear. Trimming cost V 0 bases and J 0 bases, with 6 bases left between them. This CDR3 region has 15 residues. The germline CDR1 and CDR2 sequences are SGDLS and YYNGEE. The CDR3 protein is CASSVAVSTNEKLFF. The CDR3 DNA is TGTGCCAGCAGCGTAGCGGTTTCAACTAATGAAAAACTGTTTTTT.

The V gene is TRBV19, the J gene TRBJ2-2; TRBD1 aligns across 7 bases. The V gene end was trimmed by 10 bases and the J gene end by 3 bases; junction bases not matched to a gene: 8. There are 14 residues in the CDR3. Germline-derived CDR1 and CDR2 are LNHDA and SQIVND (reference sequence). The CDR3 sequence is CATGTVWDTGELFF. In DNA form, the CDR3 reads TGTGCCACCGGGACAGTATGGGACACCGGGGAGCTGTTTTTT.

The chain recombines TRBV5-5 with TRBJ2-1; perhaps TRBD1 as D (6 bases). The CDR3 length is 17 residues. CDR1 is SGHKS and CDR2 is YYEKEE in the germline V gene (reference sequence). V lost 2 bases to trimming and J lost 2 bases, with 17 bases between them. CDR3 in amino acids: CASSFTGTPSTYNEQFF. CDR3 DNA: TGTGCCAGCAGCTTCACCGGGACACCCTCGACCTACAATGAGCAGTTCTTC.

The sample holds one count of this clone. The chain joins TRBV4-1 to TRBJ1-1; D call uncertain. This CDR3 has 14 residues. The germline V and J ends were trimmed by 0 bases and 2 bases, with 7 bases remaining between them. Germline CDR1 reads MGHRA; CDR2 reads YSYEKL. The CDR3 coding sequence is TGCGCCAGCAGCCAAGACAGGATCAACACTGAAGCTTTCTTT. Its translation is CASSQDRINTEAFF.

This chain connects TRBV21-1 to TRBJ2-1; whether TRBD2, the table's D call, matches the DNA was not checked. TRBV21-1 is tagged as a pseudogene. The CDR3 totals 19 residues. The CDR3 DNA is TGTGCCAGCAGCTTACGGACTAGCGGGGGGCGCGACTCCTACAATGAGCAGTTCTTC. Its protein is CASSLRTSGGRDSYNEQFF.

The V call is TRBV3-1 (or the pseudogene TRBV3-2), the J call TRBJ1-1; D is unclear. The CDR3 has 13 amino acids. The V gene lost 6 bases and the J gene lost 1 base, with 9 bases spanning the gap. Looked up from germline, CDR1 is LGHDT and CDR2 is YNNKEL (reference sequence). CDR3 in amino acids: CASSLRGNTEAFF. The CDR3 bases are TGTGCCAGCAGTCTACGAGGGAACACTGAAGCTTTCTTT.

The chain has TRBV19 and TRBJ1-2, with TRBD1 identical over 8 bases. From germline, CDR1 is LNHDA and CDR2 SQIVND (reference sequence). The V segment lost 4 bases and the J segment 2 bases; nucleotides outside the gene matches: 6. The CDR3 is made up of 15 amino acids. The CDR3 DNA is TGTGCCAGTAGTACCCAGGGGGCCAGGAACTATGGCTACACCTTC. Translated, it gives CASSTQGARNYGYTF.

This clone was found a few times. The chain recombines TRBV5-6 with TRBJ1-3, with D possibly TRBD1 on 6 matching bases. Germline V gives CDR1 SGHDT, CDR2 YYEEEE. V lost 6 bases to trimming and J lost 2 bases, with 12 bases between them. The length of the CDR3 is 14 residues. For the CDR3, the DNA is TGTGCCAGCACAACAGGGAGAACTGGAAACACCATATATTTT. Protein sequence: CASTTGRTGNTIYF.

A note on this clone: One junction end disagrees with the germline gene, perhaps due to a read error. The chain joins TRBV7-7 to TRBJ2-1; 9 nucleotides align to TRBD1. Germline CDR1 is SSHAT and CDR2 is FNYEAQ (reference sequence). The CDR3 covers 17 residues. The CDR3 nucleotides read TGTGCTAGCAGCTCTCAGGTTGCGGGACAGGGATACAATGAGCAGTTCTTC. It is translated as CASSSQVAGQGYNEQFF.

This clone showed up just once. The chain recombines TRBV10-3 with TRBJ1-6; the D is unclear. The CDR3 extends over 12 amino acids. V lost 3 bases and J lost 9, with 6 bases in between. Germline V gene sequence: CDR1 ENHRY, CDR2 SYGVKD. This CDR3 is CAISDLPSPLHF. The CDR3 DNA sequence: TGTGCCATCAGTGATCTCCCTTCACCCCTCCACTTT.

This clone has just one count. The chain carries TRBV10-1 and TRBJ2-2; 11 bases are shared with TRBD2. This CDR3 has 16 amino acids. After removal of 6 bases from V and 2 bases from J, the junction contained 5 bases not matched to a gene. CDR1 is WNHNN and CDR2 is SYGVQD in the germline V gene (reference sequence). CDR3 DNA: TGCGCCAGCAGCCTAGGACTAGCGGGTAACACCGGGGAGCTGTTTTTT. Amino acids: CASSLGLAGNTGELFF.

J is TRBJ1-2 and V is TRBV18; TRBD1 might be the D (5 bases). This CDR3 is built from 14 residues. V was pared by 6 bases and J by 7 bases, with 18 bases between. Germline loops: CDR1 KGHSH, CDR2 LQKENI. Here the CDR3 reads CASSFWGRDSGYTF. Here the CDR3 DNA reads TGTGCCAGCTCTTTTTGGGGCAGGGACTCTGGCTACACCTTC.

The chain carries TRBV19 and TRBJ1-2; the match to TRBD1 covers 8 bases. Germline-derived CDR1 and CDR2 are LNHDA and SQIVND (reference sequence). This CDR3 is 14 amino acids long. V was pared by 3 bases and J by 9 bases, with 9 bases of the junction left unmatched. CDR3 residues: CASSMAGGAHSYTF. CDR3 nucleotides: TGTGCCAGTAGTATGGCAGGGGGCGCGCATAGCTACACCTTC.

This sequence joins TRBV4-1 and TRBJ1-1; D uncertain. This CDR3 spans 12 amino acids. In germline, CDR1 is MGHRA, CDR2 YSYEKL. Trimming took 0 bases from V and 7 from J, leaving 6 bases between them. The CDR3 spells CASSQEIGEAFF. The CDR3 DNA follows: TGCGCCAGCAGCCAAGAGATCGGTGAAGCTTTCTTT.

The chain combines TRBV2 with TRBJ1-1; the D gene is possibly TRBD1 (5 bases). Per germline, CDR1 SNHLY and CDR2 FYNNEI. CDR3 size: 11 residues. Trimming took off 8 bases at V and 9 bases at J, with 13 bases between the two ends. In nucleotides, the CDR3 is TGTGCCAGCGAGGGGAGGGCCCAAGCTTTCTTT. This sequence encodes CASEGRAQAFF.

This chain joins TRBV4-2 and TRBJ2-5; 8 nucleotides align to TRBD2. Germline values: CDR1 LGHNA, CDR2 YNFKEQ. There are 16 residues in the CDR3. J gave up 3 bases and V 2 bases, and 8 bases lay outside the gene matches. The CDR3 sequence: CASSQSSLAGKETQYF. CDR3 DNA sequence: TGTGCCAGCAGCCAATCGAGCCTAGCGGGTAAAGAGACCCAGTACTTC.